This T cell receptor beta chain emerged from a study of shared clonotypes between healthy human individuals. In the authors' workflow: Junction-only immunoSEQ sequences carried no quality scores, so filtering differed. Sequenced by immunoSEQ multiplex PCR; TCRdb stores in-frame clones only, minus some. The V and J calls and clone size are taken from that table; D and trimming were inferred from the DNA. This sample has about 2.2 million clones, with 93% found just once. V shed 5 bases and J shed 3 bases, with 13 bases lying between them. Germline V gene sequence: CDR1 LNHDA, CDR2 SQIVND (reference sequence). This CDR3 contains 14 residues. Study-wide results and caveats: Naive subsets usually exceeded memory subsets in estimated richness.

About this clone itself: The antigen remains unidentified.

CD45RO-negative, CCR7-positively selected cells formed the naive CD8 fraction, excluding terminally differentiated effector memory CD45RA+ cells. The TCR originated in a young man in good health. Some clones in this sample may be carry-over from other donors' samples. The V and J genes are TRBV19 and TRBJ1-2; D perhaps matches TRBD1 (6 bases). The sample consisted of naive CD8+ T cells from PBMCs. CDR3 coding DNA: TGTGCCAGTAGTCACAGGGTGCTAGACTATGGCTACACCTTC. Protein: CASSHRVLDYGYTF.